Reported below is one T cell receptor (beta chain). In the original processing: The assay estimated nucleated cells by amplifying reference gene primers. Produced via immunoSEQ multiplex PCR; TCRdb's table is partial and in-frame only. That table gives V, J and clone size, and the DNA gave D and trimming. The data hold about 45,000 clones, with 85% to 95% observed a single time. The Seattle patients, enrolled during active infection, were followed longitudinally. These data come from a study of blood T cell repertoires in COVID-19. This CDR3 contains 15 residues. With V trimmed by 2 bases and J by 2 bases, 3 bases remained unmatched. Germline V gene data show CDR1 as SGHTA and CDR2 as FQGNSA.

This clonotype originated in a man over 45 with COVID-19, enrolled during active disease. This chain links TRBV7-2 with TRBJ2-3, with 8 bases that match TRBD2. The sequenced sample was peripheral blood. CDR3 residues: CASSLPGGITDTQYF. DNA of the CDR3: TGTGCCAGCAGCTTACCGGGAGGGATCACAGATACGCAGTATTTT.